Below, 8 T cell receptor beta chains from the same sample are listed, as sequenced in a study of tumor-infiltrating lymphocytes in primary liver carcinoma. Production of TCR beta cDNA used 500 ng total RNA together with a constant-region primer. The TCR beta library was amplified through three nested multiplex PCR rounds in a modified ARM-PCR procedure. The study ran its first two PCR rounds for roughly 10 cycles each, using TRBV1-TRBV30 forward primers and a C-beta reverse primer. Using its own MiXCR run on the multiplex PCR reads, TCRdb lists one record per CDR3 protein. The sample lists roughly 70,000 distinct CDR3 sequences; over 60% were seen once. Unsorted bulk tissue, about 19-31 mg of it, served as the source for co-extraction of RNA and DNA. Sequencing used liver tumor tissue from sampling region 4. Specified subset: tumor region T4, right-lateral pole. These receptors were obtained from a man in his forties or fifties with primary liver carcinoma and hepatitis B virus infection.

This sequence joins TRBV7-2 and TRBJ2-7; D assignment may be TRBD1 or TRBD2 (5 bases each). Germline loops: CDR1 SGHTA, CDR2 FQGNSA. V lost 2 bases to trimming and J lost 2 bases, with 16 bases between them. This CDR3 region has 16 residues. CDR3 loop: CASSLNPVGTTYEQYF. The CDR3 bases are TGTGCCAGCAGCTTAAATCCCGTAGGGACGACCTACGAGCAGTACTTC.

Remarks on this clonotype: This CDR3 fails to terminate in the conserved phenylalanine or tryptophan, so it likely reflects a read error. The rearrangement uses TRBV4-2 and TRBJ1-6; D unclear. The CDR3 contains 14 residues. The ends were cut back, 5 bases at V and 5 bases at J, with 10 bases in the middle. Germline CDR1 and CDR2: LGHNA and YNFKEQ. DNA for the CDR3: TGTGCCAGCAGCACACGGGGTAATAATTCACCCCTCCACTCT. Its translation: CASSTRGNNSPLHS.

For this clonotype: A read error may account for a junction end that differs from germline. The chain carries TRBV29-1 and TRBJ2-3; D not resolved. CDR3 size: 12 residues. Germline loops: CDR1 SQVTM, CDR2 ANQGSEA. The CDR3 bases are TGCAGCGTTGAAAGGGCCACAGATACACAGTATTTT. Its protein product is CSVERATDTQYF.

This rearrangement joins TRBV5-1 to TRBJ2-7; TRBD2 might be the D (6 bases). The CDR3 length is 15 residues. V was cut by 2 bases and J by 7 bases, with 19 bases left in between. Germline CDR1 SGHRS, CDR2 YFSETQ. The DNA of the CDR3 is TGCGCCAGCAGCTTAGGGACTTCCGATCATGGGGAGCAGTACTTC. It is translated as CASSLGTSDHGEQYF.

The chain carries TRBV5-5 and TRBJ2-2; maybe TRBD2 (6 bases). CDR3 length: 18 residues. V lost 0 bases to trimming and J lost 9 bases, with 24 bases between them. CDR1 is SGHKS and CDR2 is YYEKEE in the germline V gene (reference sequence). CDR3 coding DNA: TGTGCCAGCAGCTTGGCGTTTTTTTTTGCTAGCGATACCAGGGAGCTGTTTTTT. It specifies CASSLAFFFASDTRELFF.

As concerns this clonotype: Likely a read error: the CDR3 ends without its conserved phenylalanine or tryptophan. V gene TRBV10-3 combines with J gene TRBJ2-2, with 7 bases identical to TRBD2. CDR3 length: 14 amino acids. Per the germline V gene, CDR1 is ENHRY and CDR2 is SYGVKD. In nucleotides, the CDR3 is TGTGCCGTCAGGGAGCGGGACGAGACCGGGGAGCTGTTTTAT. The encoded protein is CAVRERDETGELFY.

A word on this clonotype: A read error may account for a junction end that differs from germline. This chain's CDR3 is CASRPIVGGVTDTQYF. In DNA form, the CDR3 reads TGTGCCAGCAGACCCATCGTGGGTGGAGTCACAGATACGCAGTACTTT. The rearrangement joins TRBV6-6 to TRBJ2-3; D ambiguous. CDR1 and CDR2 (germline): MNHNY, SVGAGI (reference sequence). This CDR3 is 16 amino acids long.

The chain recombines TRBV12-3 or TRBV12-4 with TRBJ2-1, with a weak D call TRBD1 (5 bases). V dropped 8 bases and J dropped 7 bases, with 24 bases sitting between them. There are 16 residues in the CDR3. In DNA, the CDR3 is TGTGCCAGCGCCCGAAGGGGCAGGGATTTACTTAATGAGCAGTTCTTC. This gives the protein CASARRGRDLLNEQFF.